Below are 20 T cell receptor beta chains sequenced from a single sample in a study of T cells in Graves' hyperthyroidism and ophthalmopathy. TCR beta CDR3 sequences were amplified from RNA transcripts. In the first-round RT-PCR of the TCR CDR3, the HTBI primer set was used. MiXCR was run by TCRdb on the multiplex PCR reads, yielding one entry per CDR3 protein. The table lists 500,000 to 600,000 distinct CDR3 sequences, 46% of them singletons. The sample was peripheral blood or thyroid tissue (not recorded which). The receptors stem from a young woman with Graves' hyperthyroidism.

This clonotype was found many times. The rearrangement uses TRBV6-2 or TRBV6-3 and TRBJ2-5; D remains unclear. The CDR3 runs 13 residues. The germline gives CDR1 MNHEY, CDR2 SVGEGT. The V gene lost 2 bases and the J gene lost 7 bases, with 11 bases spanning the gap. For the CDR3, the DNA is TGTGCCAGCAGTTACGGTAGATCAGGGACCCAGTACTTC. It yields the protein CASSYGRSGTQYF.

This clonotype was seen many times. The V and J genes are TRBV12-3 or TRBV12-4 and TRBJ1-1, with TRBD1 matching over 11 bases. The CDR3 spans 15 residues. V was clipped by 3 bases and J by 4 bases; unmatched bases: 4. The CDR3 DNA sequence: TGTGCCAGCAGTTTCCGGGACAGGGGGTCCACTGAAGCTTTCTTT. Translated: CASSFRDRGSTEAFF.

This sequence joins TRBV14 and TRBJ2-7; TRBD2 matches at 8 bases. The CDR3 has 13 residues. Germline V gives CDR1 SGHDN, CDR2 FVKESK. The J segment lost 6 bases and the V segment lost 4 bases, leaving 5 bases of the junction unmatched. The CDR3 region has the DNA TGTGCCAGCAGCCGCAGACTAGCGTTCGAGCAGTACTTC. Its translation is CASSRRLAFEQYF.

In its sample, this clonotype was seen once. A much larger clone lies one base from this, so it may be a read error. The CDR3 loop is CAGSFPRDRGGYGYTF. The CDR3 DNA follows: TGTGCCGGCAGTTTCCCCCGGGACAGGGGAGGCTATGGCTACACCTTC. This chain links TRBV6-1 with TRBJ1-2, with 10 bases matching TRBD1. The germline CDR1 and CDR2 sequences are MNHNS and SASEGT. The CDR3 contains 16 residues.

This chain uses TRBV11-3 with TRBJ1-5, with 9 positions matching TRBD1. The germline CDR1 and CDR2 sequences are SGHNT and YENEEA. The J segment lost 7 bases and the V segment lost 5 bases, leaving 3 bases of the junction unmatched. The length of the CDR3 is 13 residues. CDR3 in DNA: TGTGCCAGCAGCAAACAGGGGGCCCAGCCCCAGCATTTT. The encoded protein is CASSKQGAQPQHF. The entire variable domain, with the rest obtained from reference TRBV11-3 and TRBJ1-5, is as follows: EAGVVQSPRYKIIEKKQPVAFWCNPISGHNTLYWYLQNLGQGPELLIRYENEEAVDDSQLPKDRFSAERLKGVDSTLKIQPAELGDSAVYLCASSKQGAQPQHFGDGTRLSIL.

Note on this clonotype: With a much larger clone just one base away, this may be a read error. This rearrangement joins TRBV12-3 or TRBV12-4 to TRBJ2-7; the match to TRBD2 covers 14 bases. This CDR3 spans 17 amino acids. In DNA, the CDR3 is TGTGCCAGCAGAGGCGGGACTAGCGGGAGATTCGGCTACAAGCAGTACTTC. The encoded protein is CASRGGTSGRFGYKQYF.

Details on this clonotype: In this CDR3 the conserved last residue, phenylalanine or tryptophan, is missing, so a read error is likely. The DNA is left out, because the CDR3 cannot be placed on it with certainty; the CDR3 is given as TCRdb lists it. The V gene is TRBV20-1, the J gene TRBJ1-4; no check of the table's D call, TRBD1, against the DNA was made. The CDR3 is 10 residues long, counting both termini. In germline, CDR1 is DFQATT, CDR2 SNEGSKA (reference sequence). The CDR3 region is CSARVERQIY.

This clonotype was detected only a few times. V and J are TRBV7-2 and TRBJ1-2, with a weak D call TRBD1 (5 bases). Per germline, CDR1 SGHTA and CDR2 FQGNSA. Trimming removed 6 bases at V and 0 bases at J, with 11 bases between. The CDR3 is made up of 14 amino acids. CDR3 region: CASSYGTANYGYTF. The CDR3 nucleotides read TGTGCCAGCAGTTATGGGACGGCTAACTATGGCTACACCTTC.

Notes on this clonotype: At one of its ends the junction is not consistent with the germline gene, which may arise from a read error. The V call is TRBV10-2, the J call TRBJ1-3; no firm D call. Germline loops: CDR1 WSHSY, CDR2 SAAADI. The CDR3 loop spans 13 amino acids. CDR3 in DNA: TGCGCCAGCAGTTCCCTTATCGGAAACACCATACATTTT. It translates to CASSSLIGNTIHF.

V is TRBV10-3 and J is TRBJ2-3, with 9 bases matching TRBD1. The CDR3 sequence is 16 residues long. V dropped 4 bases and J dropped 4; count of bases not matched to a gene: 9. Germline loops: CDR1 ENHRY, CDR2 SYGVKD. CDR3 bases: TGTGCCATCAGTGGGCCAACAGGGGGCGGGGCAGATACGCAGTATTTT. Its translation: CAISGPTGGGADTQYF.

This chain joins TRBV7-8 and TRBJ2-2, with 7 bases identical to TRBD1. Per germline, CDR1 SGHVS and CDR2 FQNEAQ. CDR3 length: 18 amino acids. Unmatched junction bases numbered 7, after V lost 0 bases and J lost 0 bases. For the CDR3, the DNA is TGTGCCAGCAGCTTAGCGCGGCCGGGACAGACGAACACCGGGGAGCTGTTTTTT. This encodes CASSLARPGQTNTGELFF. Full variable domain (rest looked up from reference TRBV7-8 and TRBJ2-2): GAGVSQSPRYKVAKRGQDVALRCDPISGHVSLFWYQQALGQGPEFLTYFQNEAQLDKSGLPSDRFFAERPEGSVSTLKIQRTQQEDSAVYLCASSLARPGQTNTGELFFGEGSRLTVL.

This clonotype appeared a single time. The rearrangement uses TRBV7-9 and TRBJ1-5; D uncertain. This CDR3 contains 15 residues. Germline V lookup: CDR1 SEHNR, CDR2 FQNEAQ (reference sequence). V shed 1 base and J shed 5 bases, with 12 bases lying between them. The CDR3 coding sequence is TGTGCCAGCAGCTTAGGTCCGGACGACGATCAGCCCCAGCATTTT. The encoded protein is CASSLGPDDDQPQHF.

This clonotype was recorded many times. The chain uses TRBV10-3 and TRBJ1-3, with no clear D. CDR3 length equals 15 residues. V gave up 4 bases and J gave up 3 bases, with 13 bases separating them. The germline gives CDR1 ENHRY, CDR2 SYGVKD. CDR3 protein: CAISADRADGNTIYF. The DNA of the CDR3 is TGTGCCATCAGTGCCGACCGGGCCGATGGAAACACCATATATTTT.

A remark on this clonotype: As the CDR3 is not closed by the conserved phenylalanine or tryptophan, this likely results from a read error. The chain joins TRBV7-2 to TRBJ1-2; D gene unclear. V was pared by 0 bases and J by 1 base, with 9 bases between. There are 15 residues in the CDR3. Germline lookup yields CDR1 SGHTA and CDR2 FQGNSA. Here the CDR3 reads CASSLARALNYGYTY. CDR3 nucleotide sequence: TGTGCCAGCAGCTTAGCAAGGGCCCTTAACTATGGCTACACCTAC.

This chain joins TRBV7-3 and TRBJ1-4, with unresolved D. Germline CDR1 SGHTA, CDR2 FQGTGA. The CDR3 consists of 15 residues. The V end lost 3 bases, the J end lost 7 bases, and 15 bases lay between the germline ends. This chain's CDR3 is CASSFTGGAGEKLFF. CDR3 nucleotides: TGTGCCAGCAGCTTTACCGGAGGCGCGGGTGAAAAACTGTTTTTT.

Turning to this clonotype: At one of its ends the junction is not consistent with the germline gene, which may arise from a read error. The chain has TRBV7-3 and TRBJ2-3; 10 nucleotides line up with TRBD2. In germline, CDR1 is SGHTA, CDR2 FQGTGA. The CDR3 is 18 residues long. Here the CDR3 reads CASSWGLAGAIGTDTQYF. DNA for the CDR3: TGCGCCAGCTCGTGGGGGCTAGCGGGAGCAATTGGCACAGATACGCAGTATTTT. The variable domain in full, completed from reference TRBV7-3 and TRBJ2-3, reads GAGVSQTPSNKVTEKGKYVELRCDPISGHTALYWYRQSLGQGPEFLIYFQGTGAADDSGLPNDRFFAVRPEGSVSTLKIQRTERGDSAVYLCASSWGLAGAIGTDTQYFGPGTRLTVL.

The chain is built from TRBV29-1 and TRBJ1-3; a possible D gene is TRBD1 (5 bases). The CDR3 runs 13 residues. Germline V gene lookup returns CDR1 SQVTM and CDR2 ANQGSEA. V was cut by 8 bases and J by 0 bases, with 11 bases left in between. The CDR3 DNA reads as TGCAGCAGTGGGGCTCTCTCTGGAAACACCATATATTTT. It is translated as CSSGALSGNTIYF. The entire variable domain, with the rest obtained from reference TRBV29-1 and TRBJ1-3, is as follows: SAVISQKPSRDICQRGTSLTIQCQVDSQVTMMFWYRQQPGQSLTLIATANQGSEATYESGFVIDKFPISRPNLTFSTLTVSNMSPEDSSIYLCSSGALSGNTIYFGEGSWLTVV.

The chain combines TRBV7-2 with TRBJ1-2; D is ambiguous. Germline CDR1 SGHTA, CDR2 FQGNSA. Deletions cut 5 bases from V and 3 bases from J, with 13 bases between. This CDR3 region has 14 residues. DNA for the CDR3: TGTGCCAGCAGCACACGACGGGCAGACTATGGCTACACCTTC. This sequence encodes CASSTRRADYGYTF.

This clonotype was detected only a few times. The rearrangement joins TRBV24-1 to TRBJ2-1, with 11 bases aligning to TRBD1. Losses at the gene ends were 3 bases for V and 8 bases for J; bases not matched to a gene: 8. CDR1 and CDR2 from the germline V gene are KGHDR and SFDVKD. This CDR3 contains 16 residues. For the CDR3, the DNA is TGTGCCACCAGTGATCCTGGACAGGGGGCGGTCGATGAGCAGTTCTTC. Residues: CATSDPGQGAVDEQFF.

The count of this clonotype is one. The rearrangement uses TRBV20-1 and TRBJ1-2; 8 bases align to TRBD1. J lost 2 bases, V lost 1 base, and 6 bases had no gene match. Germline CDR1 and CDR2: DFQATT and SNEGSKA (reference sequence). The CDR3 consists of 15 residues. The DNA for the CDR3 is TGCAGTGCTAGAGCCGCCGGGACAGGCAACTATGGCTACACCTTC. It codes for CSARAAGTGNYGYTF.